This TCR beta chain was sequenced in a study of cytomegalovirus exposure and HLA in healthy donors (dated by TCRdb to about 2017). Study-level background: According to an earlier analysis of 587 of the donors, roughly 180 million T cells yielded some 110 million unique TCR beta sequences and more than 250 Gb of sequence data. An early release covering some 640 HLA-typed donors comprised about 290 gigabases of sequencing data and approximately 80 million unique TCR sequences. Of the roughly 390 genotyped donors, 70% to 90% were placed in the genetic ancestry cluster associated with self-reported Caucasian donors. The study aimed to test whether signatures of past pathogen exposure could be identified by cataloging public T cell receptors. The study used immunosequencing to profile the T cell repertoires of approximately 690 subjects and linked those repertoires to cytomegalovirus serostatus. Besides the first cohort of about 730 subjects, a separate validation cohort made up of 90 to 150 different subjects was used. To predict cytomegalovirus infection status, the study combined high-throughput TCR immunosequencing, statistical association of individual TCRs with disease status, and machine learning. In a later analysis, previously published TCR beta repertoires from several hundred donors were re-analyzed and high-resolution HLA genotyping was added so that TCR occurrence patterns could be studied. Rather than using new phenotypic data, the later analysis identified candidate immune exposures from TCR beta sequences and from how often those sequences occurred across donors. In an earlier analysis of 587 of the donors, high-throughput TCR beta sequencing was used to judge whether each TCR beta V gene segment behaved as functional or pseudogenic. Donor age, sex, ethnicity and CMV serostatus were collected together with the repertoire data. A later genetic analysis took genome-wide SNP genotypes for about 60% of the roughly 670 donors and used that subset as a discovery cohort. Every repertoire in the discovery cohort had been generated on one and the same sequencing platform. Both class I and class II loci were covered by HLA typing, at four-digit resolution. The number of donors typed differed by locus, with roughly 629-640 for A, B, C, DRB1 and DQB1, roughly 520 for DQA1, under 610 for DPA1, and some 450 for DPB1. Roughly five DR-DQ haplotypes were treated as single units for association and clustering because of strong linkage in the cohort. Among about 400 genotyped donors of the cohort, an average of around 240,000 unique TCR beta nucleotide sequences was sequenced per donor, of which about 20% were non-productive. Here is what the overall study found, with its caveats: In the study, roughly 160 TCR beta chains were listed as associated with cytomegalovirus. Compared with equally common non-associated chains, HLA-associated TCR beta chains in a later analysis were more clonally expanded and had lower generation probabilities. Approximately 18 rarely observed V segments, including chromosome 9 orphons, were excluded from the earlier analysis of just under 600 of the donors because counts were too low. According to the authors, the approach could potentially be generalized to other disease states and immunological phenotypes. Cytomegalovirus status was reported to be diagnosed by the classifier with high specificity and sensitivity in both the original and validation cohorts. Roughly uniform sequencing depth across donors was assumed in presence/absence analyses, although this assumption may not hold. In a later analysis, most CMV-associated TCR beta chains were found to appear HLA-restricted, with HLA associations seemingly driven largely by CMV exposure. In a later analysis, several top co-occurrence clusters were reported to appear linked to parvovirus B19, influenza, CMV and Epstein-Barr virus. Linkage disequilibrium might explain the correlated functional status among segregating V segments, but an unknown experimental factor could not be excluded. For the cohort, immune exposure information was limited to CMV serostatus. Specific HLA alleles were associated with roughly 16,000 TCR beta sequences at a false discovery rate of 0.05 in a later analysis. Compared with the roughly 670-donor mean, donors in an Asian-associated ancestry cluster had fewer N-insertions in productive TCRs, according to a later genetic analysis. Across donors, most TCR sequences were observed very rarely, whereas some public TCRs were present in many individuals. Because some donors lacked HLA typing at each locus, the association tests relied only on the typed subset. A later genetic analysis associated a missense DCLRE1C variant with V-gene and J-gene trimming of TCR beta chains, and an independent cohort replicated the association. An earlier analysis of some 590 of the donors showed that most TCR beta V segments appeared in productive rearrangements either about 90% or about 30% of the time, which broadly matched IMGT annotations. A cluster of highly shared sequence variants was judged likely to be a technical artifact of the sequencing pipeline. In vitro tests confirmed that a few of the cytomegalovirus-associated TCR beta chains recognize cytomegalovirus antigens. When HLA alleles, especially DR and DQ, strongly co-occurred, attributing TCR associations to individual alleles was difficult. The cohort was sequenced for TCR beta chains only, and without alpha or paired-chain data the features that could be detected were limited. A further reported finding was that TCR beta sequences accurately predicted the HLA-A and HLA-B alleles for most subjects in the first cohort. A later analysis found that TCR association rates varied across HLA loci, with DRB1 alleles showing the most associated TCRs and HLA-C alleles the fewest.

The cohort comprised fewer than 750 healthy bone marrow donors. At the time of sampling, every cohort member was nominally healthy, though immune exposures that went unrecorded were likely present. The donor was CMV seropositive and was included in the group of 290 or so seropositive cohort members. Every donor gave a peripheral blood sample, and the peripheral blood mononuclear cells from that sample were used for TCR beta sequencing. The Qiagen DNeasy Blood Extraction Kit was used to extract genomic DNA from the blood cell samples. For this clone: Its antigen has not been determined. No base qualities exist here, and no much larger clone lies one base off it.

The library was made by the immunoSEQ multiplex PCR assay. For the multiplex PCR, a mixture combining 60 forward primers for TCR Vbeta segments and 13 reverse primers for TCR Jbeta segments was used. A multiplex PCR assay on genomic DNA amplified the CDR3 region of rearranged TCR beta genes. Amplified TCR beta libraries were sequenced as 87-base-pair reads on the Illumina HiSeq System. Regarding the original processing steps: Across the roughly 700 repertoires, a later analysis counted roughly 77 million unique TCR beta chains, approximately 10 million of which were shared by at least two donors. Raw reads were error-corrected and collapsed into unique sequences by a nearest-neighbor algorithm in which closely related sequences were merged to remove PCR and sequencing errors. To assign V, D and J gene segments, CDR3 sequences were aligned to IMGT reference sequences. Each retained sequence needed at least a six-nucleotide match to both a V gene segment and a J gene segment. A rearrangement was called productive if the CDR3 had no stop codons and remained in frame with V and J, and every other rearrangement was called non-productive. Following IMGT convention, CDR3 was defined as the stretch from the second conserved V-encoded cysteine to the conserved J-encoded phenylalanine. The earlier analysis of roughly 590 of the donors excluded sequences that lacked an unambiguous match to a single V gene segment. In an earlier analysis of roughly 600 of the donors, a V segment was called functional when productive rearrangements were above 56.7%, and segregating when the standard deviation between donors exceeded 5%. A statistical classification framework was built for diagnosing cytomegalovirus status from the catalog of TCR beta chain sequences. In a later analysis, V and J genes were assigned by comparing TCR nucleotide sequences against IMGT/GENE-DB human TR gene sequences. The TCRdist pipeline was used in a later analysis to assign CDR3 sequences and most-parsimonious VDJ recombination scenarios. In a later analysis, each TCR beta chain was defined by its CDR3 amino acid sequence together with its V-gene family, and reads without a unique V-gene family were excluded. To address suspected cross-contamination and a sequencing artifact, a later analysis removed a few hundred highly shared, low-generation-probability nucleotide sequences. For each public chain, a later analysis derived a clonal expansion index from normalized ranks of inferred template counts within each repertoire. Generation probabilities in a later analysis came from a VDJ recombination model fitted to out-of-frame rearrangements, and those results were checked against IGoR. In a later analysis, TCR-TCR, TCR-HLA and TCR-CMV co-occurrence was scored with hypergeometric tests, and a repertoire-size bias correction was applied to TCR pairs. In a later analysis, false discovery rates were estimated by permuting HLA or CMV assignments 20 times. In a later analysis, co-occurring TCRs were grouped using DBSCAN, with TCRdist sequence similarity added in when clustering inside HLA-allele-positive subsets. Co-occurrence clustering excluded repertoires with fewer than 30,000 or more than 120,000 public chains, plus five with anomalous nucleotide sharing. In TCRdb, the immuneACCESS table is reduced to in-frame sequences with V and J assigned. These tables do not hold every clone; where another copy was compared, an unresolved V gene accounts for under half, and the others remain unexplained. D and trimming come from the DNA, and the V and J calls and clone size come from that table. The sample profile shows 100,000 or so clones; about 73% of them were found once. The ten largest account for 3.5% to 5.5% of the sample.

The sample consisted of PBMCs. This clonotype was obtained from a woman aged 40 to 49 in good health and CMV-seropositive.

The CDR3 corresponds to CAIRSGTGGDEQFF. The DNA is TGTGCCATCAGGTCCGGGACAGGGGGGGATGAGCAGTTCTTC. The chain is made from TRBV10-3 and TRBJ2-1; TRBD1 matches 11 bases in the middle. Ends trimmed: V by 6 bases, J by 8 bases; bases unmatched to a gene: 6. CDR1 and CDR2, looked up from the germline V gene, are ENHRY and SYGVKD. From the cysteine up to the phenylalanine, the CDR3 has a length of 14 residues. Only the CDR3 portion is preserved as DNA: 42 bases, with reading frame beginning at the first base.